Presented here are 11 T cell receptor beta chains from one specimen sequenced in a study of blood T cell repertoires in COVID-19. The protocol was immunoSEQ multiplex PCR, while the TCRdb copy is restricted to in-frame clones and leaves out a portion. The table records some 9,200 clones, about four fifths of them present only once. Sample: peripheral blood. All receptors come from a man aged 65 to 79 with active COVID-19.

The rearrangement joins TRBV27 to TRBJ2-5; 8 bases align to TRBD2. CDR1 is MNHEY and CDR2 is SMNVEV in the germline V gene (reference sequence). The V segment lost 3 bases and the J segment 3 bases; nucleotides outside the gene matches: 6. CDR3 length: 15 amino acids. The CDR3 bases are TGTGCCAGCAGTTTGGCGGGGGGCCGCGAAGAGACCCAGTACTTC. Its protein is CASSLAGGREETQYF.

V usage is TRBV27 and J usage is TRBJ2-1, with no clear D. The CDR3 spans 12 residues. CDR1 is MNHEY and CDR2 is SMNVEV in the germline V gene (reference sequence). The V and J ends lost 3 bases and 7 bases respectively, with 7 bases between them. CDR3 DNA: TGTGCCAGCAGTTTCCCCGGTAATGAGCAGTTCTTC. Encoded protein: CASSFPGNEQFF.

The rearrangement links TRBV15 to TRBJ2-7; D gene ambiguous. The germline V gene encodes CDR1 LNHNV and CDR2 YYDKDF (reference sequence). The CDR3 length is 14 residues. Trimming cost V 1 base and J 2 bases, with 9 bases left between them. CDR3 in amino acids: CATSRVGGAYEQYF. Here the CDR3 DNA reads TGTGCCACCAGCAGAGTTGGCGGCGCCTACGAGCAGTACTTC.

The genes are TRBV28 and TRBJ2-3; 8 bases match TRBD2. Germline V lookup: CDR1 MDHEN, CDR2 SYDVKM. This CDR3 has 14 residues. Unmatched junction bases numbered 9, after V lost 8 bases and J lost 5 bases. This CDR3 is CASLPAGALDTQYF. In nucleotides, the CDR3 is TGTGCCAGCCTACCAGCGGGAGCCCTAGATACGCAGTATTTT.

The V and J genes are TRBV6-5 and TRBJ2-7, with 10 bases that match TRBD2. The CDR3 is made up of 15 amino acids. After removal of 6 bases from V and 2 bases from J, the junction contained 7 bases not matched to a gene. Per the germline V gene, CDR1 is MNHEY and CDR2 is SVGAGI. The CDR3 region is CASRDSGRKPYEQYF. CDR3 nucleotides: TGTGCCAGCAGGGATAGCGGGAGGAAACCCTACGAGCAGTACTTC.

The count of this clone is one. The chain is built from TRBV19 and TRBJ2-7, with 10 positions matching TRBD1. The V and J ends lost 6 bases and 2 bases, in that order; junction bases with no gene match: 1. Germline V gene data show CDR1 as LNHDA and CDR2 as SQIVND (reference sequence). This CDR3 has 13 amino acids. The CDR3 DNA is TGTGCCAGTAGGGACAGGGGGGCCTACGAGCAGTACTTC. Translation gives CASRDRGAYEQYF.

This clone is termed medium-sized. The genes are TRBV18 and TRBJ1-4; D is unresolved. The length of the CDR3 is 13 residues. Trimming took 1 base from V and 7 from J, leaving 7 bases between them. The germline gives CDR1 KGHSH, CDR2 LQKENI. For the CDR3, the DNA is TGTGCCAGCTCACCACGCCCCAGTGAAAAACTGTTTTTT. This encodes CASSPRPSEKLFF.

The chain recombines TRBV28 with TRBJ2-1, with 9 bases aligning to TRBD2. The J segment lost 1 base and the V segment lost 5 bases, leaving 9 bases of the junction unmatched. The germline CDR1 and CDR2 sequences are MDHEN and SYDVKM. This CDR3 has 17 residues. In nucleotides, the CDR3 is TGTGCCAGCAGTCGGTCAGCGGGAGGTGGGTCCTACAATGAGCAGTTCTTC. Protein sequence: CASSRSAGGGSYNEQFF.

With regard to this clone: Sequence at one end of the junction differs from germline and may be a read error. The chain links TRBV29-1 to TRBJ2-3, with 7 bases aligning to TRBD1. The CDR3 has 13 residues. Germline V gene lookup returns CDR1 SQVTM and CDR2 ANQGSEA. In DNA, the CDR3 is TGCAGCGTGGAAGACAGGGTCCGCGGAACGCAGTATTTT. Protein sequence: CSVEDRVRGTQYF.

The chain carries TRBV9 and TRBJ2-7; 10 nucleotides align to TRBD2. CDR1 and CDR2 (germline): SGDLS, YYNGEE. Losses at the gene ends were 4 bases for V and 7 bases for J; bases not matched to a gene: 5. The CDR3 runs to 13 residues. The CDR3 sequence is CASSIAGGGEQYF. CDR3 sequence (DNA): TGTGCCAGCAGCATAGCGGGAGGAGGGGAGCAGTACTTC. The entire variable domain, with the rest obtained from reference TRBV9 and TRBJ2-7, is as follows: DSGVTQTPKHLITATGQRVTLRCSPRSGDLSVYWYQQSLDQGLQFLIQYYNGEERAKGNILERFSAQQFPDLHSELNLSSLELGDSALYFCASSIAGGGEQYFGPGTRLTVT.

The V gene is TRBV5-1, the J gene TRBJ2-7; D might be TRBD2 (5 bases). This CDR3 comprises 15 residues. Trimming took 0 bases from V and 2 from J, leaving 12 bases between them. In germline, CDR1 is SGHRS, CDR2 YFSETQ. CDR3 residues: CASSLVGSGAYEQYF. The CDR3 bases are TGCGCCAGCAGCTTGGTGGGGAGCGGAGCCTACGAGCAGTACTTC.